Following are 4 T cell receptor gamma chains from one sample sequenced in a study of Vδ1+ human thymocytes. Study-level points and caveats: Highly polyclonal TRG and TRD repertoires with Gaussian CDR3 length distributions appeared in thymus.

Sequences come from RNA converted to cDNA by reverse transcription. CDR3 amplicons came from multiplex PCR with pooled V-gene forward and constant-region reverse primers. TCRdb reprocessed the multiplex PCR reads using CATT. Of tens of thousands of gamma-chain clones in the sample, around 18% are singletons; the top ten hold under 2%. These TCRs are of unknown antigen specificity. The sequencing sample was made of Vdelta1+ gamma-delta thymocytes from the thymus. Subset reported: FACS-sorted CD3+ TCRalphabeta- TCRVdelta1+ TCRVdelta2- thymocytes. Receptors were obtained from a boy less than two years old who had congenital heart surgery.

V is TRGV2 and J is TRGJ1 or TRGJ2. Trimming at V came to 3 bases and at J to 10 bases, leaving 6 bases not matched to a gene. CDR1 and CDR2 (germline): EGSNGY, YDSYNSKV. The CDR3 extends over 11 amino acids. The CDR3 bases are TGTGCCACCTGGGACCGGGTCAAGAAACTCTTT. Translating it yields CATWDRVKKLF.

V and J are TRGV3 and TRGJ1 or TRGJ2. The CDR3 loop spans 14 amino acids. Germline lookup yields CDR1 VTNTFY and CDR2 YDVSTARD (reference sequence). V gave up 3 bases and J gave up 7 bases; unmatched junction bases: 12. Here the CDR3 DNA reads TGTGCCACCTGGGACGAGGCCGTGGGGTATAAGAAACTCTTT. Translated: CATWDEAVGYKKLF.

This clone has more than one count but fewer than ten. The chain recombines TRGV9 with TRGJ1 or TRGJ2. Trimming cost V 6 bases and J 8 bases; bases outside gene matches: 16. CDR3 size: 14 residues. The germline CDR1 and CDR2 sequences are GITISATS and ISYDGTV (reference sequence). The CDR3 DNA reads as TGTGCCTTGTGGCCTTCCCCAAGGGGCCATAAGAAACTCTTT. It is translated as CALWPSPRGHKKLF.

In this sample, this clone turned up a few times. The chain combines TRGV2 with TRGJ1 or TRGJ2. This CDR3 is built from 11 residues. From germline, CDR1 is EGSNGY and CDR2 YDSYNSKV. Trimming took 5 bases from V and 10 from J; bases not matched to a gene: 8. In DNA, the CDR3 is TGTGCCACCTGGGCCAGATTAAAGAAACTCTTT. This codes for CATWARLKKLF.